This T cell receptor beta chain was captured by sequencing in a study of blood T cell repertoires in COVID-19. Study-wide background: Some COVID-19 samples were acute and others convalescent; all came from the United States, Italy and Spain. PBMCs, B-cell-depleted T cells, or T cells provided the cDNA or gDNA that made up the material.

Original processing methods: Reference gene primer amplification in the assay estimated nucleated cell counts. Profiling relied on immunoSEQ multiplex PCR, and the TCRdb table lists in-frame clones only, not all of them. V and J calls and clone size come straight from that table; D and trimming were deduced from the DNA. The table shows around 35,000 clones, with 70% to 90% occurring only once. The germline CDR1 and CDR2 sequences are ENHRY and SYGVKD. The CDR3 is made up of 14 amino acids. V was trimmed by 10 bases and J by 5 bases, leaving 21 bases between them. Sequencing input: peripheral blood. The genes are TRBV10-3 and TRBJ2-7, with D possibly matching TRBD2 (5 bases). This sequence was found in a man in his 60s with active COVID-19. The CDR3 here is CATRPGDSSDEQYF. CDR3 nucleotide sequence: TGTGCCACACGCCCCGGGGATAGCTCGGACGAGCAGTACTTC.